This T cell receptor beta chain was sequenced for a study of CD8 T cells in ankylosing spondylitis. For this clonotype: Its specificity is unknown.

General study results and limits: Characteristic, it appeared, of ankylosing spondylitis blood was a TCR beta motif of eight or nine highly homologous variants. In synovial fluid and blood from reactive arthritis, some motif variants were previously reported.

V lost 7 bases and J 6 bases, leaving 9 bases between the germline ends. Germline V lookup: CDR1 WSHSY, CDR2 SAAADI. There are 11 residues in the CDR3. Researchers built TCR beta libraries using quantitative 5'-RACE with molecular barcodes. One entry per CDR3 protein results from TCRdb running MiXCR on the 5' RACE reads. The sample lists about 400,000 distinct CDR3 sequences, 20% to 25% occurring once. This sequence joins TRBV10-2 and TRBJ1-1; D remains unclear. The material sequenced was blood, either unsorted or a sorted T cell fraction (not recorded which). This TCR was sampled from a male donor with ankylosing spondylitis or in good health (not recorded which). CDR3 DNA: TGCGCCAGCACTAATCAGGCTGAAGCTTTCTTT. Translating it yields CASTNQAEAFF.